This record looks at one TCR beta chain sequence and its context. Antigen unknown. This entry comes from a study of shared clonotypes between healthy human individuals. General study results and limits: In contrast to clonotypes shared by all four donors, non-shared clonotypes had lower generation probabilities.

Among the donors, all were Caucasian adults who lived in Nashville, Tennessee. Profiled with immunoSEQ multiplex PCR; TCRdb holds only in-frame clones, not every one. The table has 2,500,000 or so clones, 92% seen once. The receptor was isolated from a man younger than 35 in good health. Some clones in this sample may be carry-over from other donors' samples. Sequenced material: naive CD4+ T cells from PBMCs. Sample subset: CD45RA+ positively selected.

In DNA form, the CDR3 reads TGCGCCAGCAGCCAAGGTGAAAAACTGTTTTTT. Translation gives CASSQGEKLFF. The chain recombines TRBV4-1 with TRBJ1-4; D remains unclear. The germline CDR1 and CDR2 sequences are MGHRA and YSYEKL. The CDR3 totals 11 residues. V was trimmed by 1 base and J by 7 bases, leaving 1 base between them.